This TCR beta chain was captured by sequencing in a study of early T cells in non-severe SARS-CoV-2 infection. This clonotype was counted many times. Its matching antigen is unknown. Findings and caveats of the study: The matching step, a VDJdb search, favored anti-spike CD8 responses and missed private and CD4 specificities.

Individually, cDNA molecules had unique molecular identifiers attached to them. TCRdb recomputed calls from the 5' RACE reads with MiXCR, one row per CDR3 protein. The table has around 82,000 distinct CDR3 sequences, around 12% seen once; the top ten hold roughly 3.1%. Germline assignment: CDR1 SGHNT and CDR2 YYREEE (reference sequence). This CDR3 is 15 amino acids long. The J segment lost 5 bases and the V segment lost 4 bases, leaving 7 bases of the junction unmatched. The receptor was isolated from an adult who was a healthcare worker with PCR-confirmed SARS-CoV-2 infection or an uninfected control (not recorded which). Sample: whole blood. The chain uses TRBV5-4 and TRBJ1-1, with 11 nucleotides matching TRBD1. The CDR3: CASSPDRGRKTEAFF. For the CDR3, the DNA is TGTGCCAGCAGCCCGGACAGGGGGCGGAAGACTGAAGCTTTCTTT.